The 7 T cell receptor beta chains reported below all come from one sample, sequenced in a study of T cell repertoires in cytomegalovirus infection. TCRdb passed the reads through MiXCR, listing each CDR3 protein once. The data contain around 260,000 distinct CDR3 sequences, roughly 24% of them singletons. The sample was PBMCs. The source of these receptors is a human donor in good health (CMV status not recorded). Some clones in this sample may be carry-over from other donors' samples.

V is TRBV20-1 and J is TRBJ1-5; TRBD1 matches 8 bases. V lost 5 bases and J lost 1; bases outside the gene matches: 4. Germline V gene lookup returns CDR1 DFQATT and CDR2 SNEGSKA (reference sequence). The CDR3 extends over 14 amino acids. The CDR3 spells CSADTGGSNQPQHF. The CDR3 DNA reads as TGCAGTGCTGATACAGGGGGAAGCAATCAGCCCCAGCATTTT.

The chain couples TRBV28 to TRBJ1-4; D perhaps matches TRBD1 (6 bases). The CDR3 sequence is 14 residues long. V lost 3 bases to trimming and J lost 14 bases, with 19 bases between them. The germline CDR1 and CDR2 sequences are MDHEN and SYDVKM. The CDR3 is CASSFRGPGPTLFF. In DNA form, the CDR3 reads TGTGCCAGCAGTTTCCGGGGGCCGGGCCCCACGCTGTTTTTT.

As regards this clonotype: A much bigger clone sits one base away, suggesting this may be a read error. V gene TRBV7-2 combines with J gene TRBJ2-3; 10 positions match TRBD2. Germline V gives CDR1 SGHTA, CDR2 FQGNSA. The CDR3 has 16 amino acids. This CDR3 reads CANSFRLAGARDTQYF. The CDR3 nucleotides read TGTGCCAACAGCTTTCGTCTAGCGGGAGCCAGAGATACGCAGTATTTT. Filled out from reference TRBV7-2 and TRBJ2-3, the complete variable domain reads GAGVSQSPSNKVTEKGKDVELRCDPISGHTALYWYRQSLGQGLEFLIYFQGNSAPDKSGLPSDRFSAERTGGSVSTLTIQRTQQEDSAVYLCANSFRLAGARDTQYFGPGTRLTVL.

This clonotype appeared a few times. The chain joins TRBV28 to TRBJ2-7, with D tentatively TRBD1 or TRBD2 (5 bases each). V was pared by 3 bases and J by 5 bases, with 11 bases between. The CDR3 has 13 residues. Germline V lookup: CDR1 MDHEN, CDR2 SYDVKM. CDR3 nucleotides: TGTGCCAGCAGTTTCGGGGACCTCAACGAGCAGTACTTC. Amino acids: CASSFGDLNEQYF.

For this clonotype: Since a much larger clone is just one base distant, this may be a read error. This chain connects TRBV24-1 to TRBJ2-1; unclear D gene. The CDR3 sequence is 13 residues long. CDR1 is KGHDR, CDR2 SFDVKD, per germline. Between the trimmed V and J ends, which lost 5 bases and 12 bases, there was a span of 16 bases. The CDR3 reads CATSVASLSGQFF. The CDR3 DNA reads TGTGCCACCAGTGTCGCTAGTCTAAGTGGGCAGTTCTTC.

This clonotype showed up just once. The V gene is TRBV5-4, the J gene TRBJ2-2, with unresolved D. Germline V gene lookup returns CDR1 SGHNT and CDR2 YYREEE (reference sequence). V was pared by 2 bases and J by 4 bases, with 9 bases between. The CDR3 length is 14 residues. CDR3: CASSLMVGTGELFF. For the CDR3, the DNA is TGTGCCAGCAGCTTAATGGTTGGCACCGGGGAGCTGTTTTTT.

The chain uses TRBV7-2 and TRBJ1-2, with 9 bases aligning to TRBD1. Losses at the gene ends were 5 bases for V and 6 bases for J; bases not matched to a gene: 13. Germline V CDR1 and CDR2: SGHTA, FQGNSA. CDR3 size: 16 residues. CDR3 residues: CASSPGQGQGVDGYTF. The CDR3 region has the DNA TGTGCCAGCAGCCCGGGACAGGGCCAAGGGGTGGATGGCTACACCTTC.